This T cell receptor (beta chain) was recorded in a study of CD4 T cells in relation to SARS-CoV-2 and coronaviruses. As for the study in general: ViraFEST: roughly ten-day antigen culture of PBMCs, then TCR beta CDR3 sequencing. The HLA restriction of the shared crossreactive spike epitopes was mapped.

On this clone: The antigen is undetermined.

Before the COVID-19 pandemic, during about 2011-2018, CD4+ T cells were taken from unexposed donors. CD4+ T cells were isolated from the cells after around eleven days of culture. Cells permitting, SARS-CoV-2 S/N and four cold-coronavirus spikes were tested on unexposed-donor CD4+ T cells. PBMCs were plated at roughly 2.1 million per well in IL-2-containing medium. The CDR3 totals 13 residues. Trimming stripped 5 bases from V and 5 bases from J, with 13 bases between. Sequencing used immunoSEQ multiplex PCR; TCRdb keeps in-frame clones, though not all of them. Among about 26,000 clones, 77% were seen once, and the ten largest hold 18%.

Material: CD4+ T cells from PBMCs, cultured in vitro. The chain combines TRBV12-3 or TRBV12-4 with TRBJ2-7, with D possibly TRBD1 on 5 matching bases. This TCR derives from a human donor in good health. The DNA of the CDR3 is TGTGCCAGCAGTATTAGGGGTATCGACGAGCAGTACTTC. Translated, it gives CASSIRGIDEQYF.